This T cell receptor (beta chain) was sequenced in a study of blood T cells in healthy people across ages. General observations from the study: Unknown donor CMV status possibly confounded expanded clonotype changes. Roughly linearly, TCR beta diversity per million T cells fell as age increased.

Per sample, a minimum of 6.5 million PBMCs were isolated. Through a sample-barcoded 5' primer and a J-beta primer mix, a second PCR was run for roughly 6 to 11 cycles. Via MiXCR, TCRdb re-called the 5' RACE reads, giving one row per CDR3 protein. The sample has about 1,400,000 distinct CDR3 sequences, roughly 40% seen once. Remarks on this clonotype: The antigen remains unidentified.

The sample was blood. The receptor comes from a young woman in good health.

This chain's CDR3 is CASSPLTPGTGKGYTF. DNA for the CDR3: TGTGCCAGCAGCCCTTTAACTCCCGGGACAGGGAAGGGCTACACCTTC. The V and J genes are TRBV7-9 and TRBJ1-2, with TRBD1 matching over 9 bases. Trimming took 5 bases from V and 8 from J; bases not matched to a gene: 15. Germline V gene data show CDR1 as SEHNR and CDR2 as FQNEAQ (reference sequence). The length of the CDR3 is 16 residues.